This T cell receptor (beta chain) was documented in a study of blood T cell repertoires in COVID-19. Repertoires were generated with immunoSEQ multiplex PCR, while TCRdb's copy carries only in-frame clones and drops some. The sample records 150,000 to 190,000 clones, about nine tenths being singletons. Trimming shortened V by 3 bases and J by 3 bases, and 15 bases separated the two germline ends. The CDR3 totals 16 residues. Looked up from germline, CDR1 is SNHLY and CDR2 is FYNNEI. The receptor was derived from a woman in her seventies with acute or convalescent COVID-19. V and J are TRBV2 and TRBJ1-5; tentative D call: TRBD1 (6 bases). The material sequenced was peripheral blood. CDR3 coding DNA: TGTGCCAGCAGTGAGAATGCGGCAGGGGTCAATCAGCCCCAGCATTTT. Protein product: CASSENAAGVNQPQHF.